This TCR beta chain was identified in a study of cytomegalovirus exposure and HLA in healthy donors listed by TCRdb under 2017. Study-wide context: An earlier analysis of a few hundred of the donors reported about 260 Gb of sequence data and 95 million to 130 million unique TCR beta sequences obtained from around 180 million T cells. Approximately 310 gigabases of sequencing data and approximately 80 million unique TCR sequences were included in an early release covering over 600 HLA-typed donors. Among the approximately 400 genotyped donors, approximately 76% belonged to the genetic ancestry cluster associated with self-reported Caucasian donors. The aim of the study was to test whether cataloging public T cell receptors could identify signatures of past pathogen exposure. Using immunosequencing, the study profiled T cell repertoires from about 650 subjects and related those repertoires to cytomegalovirus serostatus. Along with the approximately 700-subject first cohort, a separate validation cohort of over 90 different subjects was used. The study combined high-throughput TCR immunosequencing, statistical association of individual TCRs with disease status, and machine learning to predict cytomegalovirus infection status. A later analysis re-examined previously published TCR beta repertoires from 600 to 700 donors and added high-resolution HLA genotyping to investigate patterns of TCR occurrence. Rather than using new phenotypic data, the later analysis identified candidate immune exposures from TCR beta sequences and from how often those sequences occurred across donors. An earlier analysis of approximately 500 of the donors applied high-throughput TCR beta sequencing to assess whether each TCR beta V gene segment acted as functional or pseudogenic. Donor age, sex, ethnicity and CMV serostatus were compiled together with the repertoire data. In a later genetic analysis, genome-wide SNP genotypes for about 65% of the 666 donors were used, and that subset was treated as a discovery cohort. Every discovery cohort repertoire had been produced on one sequencing platform. Class I and class II HLA loci were covered by the typing at four-digit resolution. The number of typed donors differed by locus: about 620-640 for A, B, C, DRB1 and DQB1; approximately 540 for DQA1; fewer than 610 for DPA1; and 400 to 480 for DPB1. Several DR-DQ haplotypes were treated as single units for association and clustering because of strong linkage in the cohort. Across around 400 genotyped donors of the cohort, an average of about 240,000 unique TCR beta nucleotide sequences per donor were sequenced, and around 19% of those sequences were non-productive.

In total, approximately 610 healthy bone marrow donors made up the cohort. At the time of sampling, all cohort members were nominally healthy, though unrecorded immune exposures were likely present. The donor was CMV seropositive and was included in the group of some 290 seropositive cohort members. A peripheral blood sample was provided by each donor, and peripheral blood mononuclear cells were used for TCR beta sequencing. The Qiagen DNeasy Blood Extraction Kit was used to extract genomic DNA from the blood cell samples. Taken from the germline V gene (reference sequence), the CDR1 and CDR2 loops are SGHKS and YYEKEE. The cysteine opens and the phenylalanine closes a CDR3 of 13 amino acids. CDR3 DNA is the only sequence kept; it has 39 bases, read in frame from the first base. The library relied on the immunoSEQ multiplex PCR assay. For the multiplex PCR, a mixture combining 60 forward primers for TCR Vbeta segments and 13 reverse primers for TCR Jbeta segments was used. The CDR3 region of rearranged TCR beta genes was amplified from genomic DNA by a multiplex PCR assay. The amplified TCR beta libraries were sequenced on the Illumina HiSeq System as 87-base-pair reads. In the source study's methods: Across the 666 repertoires, a later analysis counted around 80 million unique TCR beta chains, 8.5 million to 12 million of which were shared by at least two donors. A nearest-neighbor algorithm error-corrected the raw reads and collapsed the reads into unique sequences, merging closely related sequences to remove PCR and sequencing errors. V, D and J gene segments were assigned by aligning CDR3 sequences to IMGT reference sequences. For a sequence to be retained, a match of at least six nucleotides was required to both a V gene segment and a J gene segment. A rearrangement counted as productive if the CDR3 had no stop codons and remained in frame with V and J, and every other rearrangement counted as non-productive. CDR3 was defined by IMGT convention, running from the second conserved V-encoded cysteine to the conserved J-encoded phenylalanine. In an earlier analysis of 550 to 650 of the donors, sequences lacking an unambiguous match to a single V gene segment were excluded. An earlier analysis of about 600 of the donors called V segments functional above 56.7% productive rearrangements and segregating when the between-donor standard deviation exceeded 5%. A statistical classification framework was built for diagnosing cytomegalovirus status from the catalog of TCR beta chain sequences. A later analysis assigned V and J genes by comparing TCR nucleotide sequences with IMGT/GENE-DB human TR gene sequences. A later analysis assigned CDR3 sequences and most-parsimonious VDJ recombination scenarios with the TCRdist pipeline. A later analysis defined each TCR beta chain by its CDR3 amino acid sequence plus V-gene family, and excluded reads lacking a unique V-gene family. In a later analysis, approximately 590 highly shared, low-generation-probability nucleotide sequences were removed to address suspected cross-contamination and a sequencing artifact. For each public chain, a later analysis derived a clonal expansion index from normalized ranks of inferred template counts within each repertoire. In a later analysis, generation probabilities were computed using a VDJ recombination model fitted to out-of-frame rearrangements, and the results were checked against IGoR. In a later analysis, hypergeometric tests were used to score TCR-TCR, TCR-HLA and TCR-CMV co-occurrence, with a repertoire-size bias correction applied to TCR pairs. To estimate false discovery rates, a later analysis permuted the HLA or CMV assignments 20 times. In a later analysis, co-occurring TCRs were grouped using DBSCAN, with TCRdist sequence similarity added in when clustering inside HLA-allele-positive subsets. Co-occurrence clustering excluded repertoires with fewer than 30,000 or more than 120,000 public chains, plus five with anomalous nucleotide sharing. Here the immuneACCESS table is served through TCRdb, limited to in-frame sequences with V and J called. Missing clones are a known gap in these copies; in checked studies unresolved V genes cover under half, and the rest lacks a known reason. D and trimming come from the DNA, and the V and J calls and clone size come from that table. The sample contains some 120,000 clones, 74% of them found a single time. The ten biggest clones cover 4% to 4.5% of the sample.

This clone has a handful of counts. No cognate antigen has been identified for it. Per-base qualities were not stored, and no clone one base away is much larger. The investigation overall reported the following: Linkage disequilibrium might explain the correlated functional status among segregating V segments, but an unknown experimental factor could not be ruled out. An association between a missense DCLRE1C variant and V-gene and J-gene trimming of TCR beta chains was found in a later genetic analysis and replicated in an independent cohort. While some public TCRs were present in many individuals, most TCR sequences turned up only very rarely across donors. A further reported finding was that TCR beta sequences accurately predicted the HLA-A and HLA-B alleles for most subjects in the first cohort. Most CMV-associated TCR beta chains appeared to be HLA-restricted in a later analysis, and the HLA associations seemed to be driven largely by CMV exposure. In both the original and validation cohorts, the classifier was reported to diagnose cytomegalovirus status with high specificity and sensitivity. When HLA alleles, especially DR and DQ, strongly co-occurred, attributing TCR associations to individual alleles was difficult. CMV serostatus was the only immune exposure information available for the cohort. It was suggested by the authors that the approach could potentially be generalized to other disease states and immunological phenotypes. In a later analysis, HLA-associated TCR beta chains were found to be more clonally expanded and to have lower generation probabilities than equally common non-associated chains. A later analysis found that TCR association rates varied across HLA loci, with DRB1 alleles showing the most associated TCRs and HLA-C alleles the fewest. Some IMGT-functional V segments, including TRBV6-2 and TRBV6-3, could not be told apart with the 87-base-pair reads, so those segments were excluded. Presence/absence analyses assumed roughly uniform sequencing depth across donors, an assumption that may not hold. The earlier analysis of 587 of the donors excluded 15 to 20 rarely observed V segments, including chromosome 9 orphons, because counts were too low. In the study, some 180 TCR beta chains were listed as associated with cytomegalovirus. Broadly in line with IMGT annotations, most TCR beta V segments showed up in productive rearrangements about 87% or about 30% of the time in an earlier analysis of roughly 590 of the donors. A few of the identified cytomegalovirus-associated TCR beta chains were confirmed in vitro to be specific for cytomegalovirus antigens. The cohort was sequenced for TCR beta chains only, and without alpha or paired-chain data the features that could be detected were limited. In a later genetic analysis, fewer N-insertions in productive TCRs were reported among donors in an Asian-associated ancestry cluster than the roughly 700-donor mean. Because HLA typing was missing for some donors at each locus, association tests included only the typed subset. Specific HLA alleles were associated with roughly 17,000 TCR beta sequences at a false discovery rate of 0.05 in a later analysis. A cluster of highly shared sequence variants was judged likely to be a technical artifact of the sequencing pipeline. Several of the top co-occurrence clusters appeared to be linked to parvovirus B19, influenza, CMV and Epstein-Barr virus, according to a later analysis.

The TCR comes from a woman in her 50s in good health and CMV-seropositive. The rearrangement combines TRBV5-5 with TRBJ2-5; no D segment can be confidently identified. The J call could be wrong; TRBJ2-7 is a better fit for the DNA end. Sample: PBMCs. CDR3 reads: CASSLPGFSEQYF. The bases are TGTGCCAGCAGCTTACCAGGTTTCTCCGAGCAGTACTTC.